This T cell receptor beta chain appears in the sequencing data of a study of blood T cell repertoires in COVID-19. Germline values: CDR1 SGHTA, CDR2 FQGNSA. The germline V and J ends were trimmed by 2 bases and 4 bases, with 17 bases remaining between them. This CDR3 region has 16 residues. Assay used: immunoSEQ multiplex PCR; TCRdb lists only in-frame clones, some missing. This sample has about 68,000 clones; over 75% occur once, and the top ten carry 2.5% to 3%. This receptor was obtained from a man between 45 and 60 years old with acute or convalescent COVID-19. The specimen sequenced was peripheral blood. This rearrangement joins TRBV7-2 to TRBJ1-1; perhaps TRBD1 as D (5 bases). CDR3 protein: CASSLPLRGRITEAFF. Written as DNA, the CDR3 is TGTGCCAGCAGCTTACCCCTCCGGGGGAGGATCACTGAAGCTTTCTTT.